The clone carrying this T cell receptor (beta chain) was seen a single time. These data originate in a study of tumor-infiltrating lymphocytes in oesophageal squamous cell carcinoma. This CDR3 is 14 amino acids long. Germline CDR1 and CDR2: SGHTA and FQGNSA. Trimming stripped 3 bases from V and 2 bases from J, with 9 bases between. Using its own MiXCR run on the PCR reads, TCRdb lists one record per CDR3 protein. The sample shows some 15,000 distinct CDR3 sequences, 40% to 45% of them seen only once. The receptor was derived from a female donor with esophageal squamous cell carcinoma. Material: blood. The V gene is TRBV7-2, the J gene TRBJ2-3, with a weak D call TRBD1 (6 bases). CDR3 nucleotide sequence: TGTGCCAGCAGCTTTGACAGGTTCACAGATACGCAGTATTTT. This sequence encodes CASSFDRFTDTQYF.